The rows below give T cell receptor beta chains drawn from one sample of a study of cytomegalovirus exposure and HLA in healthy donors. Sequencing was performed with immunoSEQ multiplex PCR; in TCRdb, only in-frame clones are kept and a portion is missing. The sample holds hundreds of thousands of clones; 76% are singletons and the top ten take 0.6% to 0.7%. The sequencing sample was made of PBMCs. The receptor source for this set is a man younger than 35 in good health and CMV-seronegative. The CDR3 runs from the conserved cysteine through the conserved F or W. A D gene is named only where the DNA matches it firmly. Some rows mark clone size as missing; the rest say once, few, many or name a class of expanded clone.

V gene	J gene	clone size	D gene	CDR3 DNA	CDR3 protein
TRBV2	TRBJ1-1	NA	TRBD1	TGTGCCAGCAGTGAATCGGACAGGGTCACTGAAGCTTTCTTT	CASSESDRVTEAFF
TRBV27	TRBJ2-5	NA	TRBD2	TGTGCCAGCAGTCCAACAGCCCTAGCGGGTACCCAGTACTTC	CASSPTALAGTQYF
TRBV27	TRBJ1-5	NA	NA	TGTGCCAGCAGTCCAGCCGGGACACCAAATCAGCCCCAGCATTTT	CASSPAGTPNQPQHF
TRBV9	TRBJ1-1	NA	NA	TGTGCCAGCAGCGGAGACGGACAGACTGAAGCTTTCTTT	CASSGDGQTEAFF
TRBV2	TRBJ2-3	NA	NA	TGTGCCAGCCGAGTAACAGGGGATACGCAGTATTTT	CASRVTGDTQYF
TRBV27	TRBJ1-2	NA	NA	TGTGCCAGCAGACTAGGACAGTCGAACTATGGCTACACCTTC	CASRLGQSNYGYTF
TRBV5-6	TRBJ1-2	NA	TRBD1	TGTGCCAGCGGATTAGGGGGCAGGCCCTACTATGGCTACACCTTC	CASGLGGRPYYGYTF
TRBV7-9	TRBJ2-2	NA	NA	TGTGCCAGCAGCTTAGTAGGGGCCGGGGAGCTGTTTTTT	CASSLVGAGELFF
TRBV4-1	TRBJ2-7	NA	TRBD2	TGCGCCAGCAGCCAAGGTACTAGCGCCCCTTCCAGCGAGCAGTACTTC	CASSQGTSAPSSEQYF
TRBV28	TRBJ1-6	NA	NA	TGTGCCAGCCTCCAGGGGAACAGGAATTCACCCCTCCACTTT	CASLQGNRNSPLHF
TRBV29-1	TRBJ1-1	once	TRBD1	TGCAGCGCCTCAAAACAGGGGGCAAGGGAAGAAGCTTTCTTT	CSASKQGAREEAFF
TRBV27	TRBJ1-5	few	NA	TGTGCCAGCAGTCCAGGGATGGTGAGCAATCAGCCCCAGCATTTT	CASSPGMVSNQPQHF
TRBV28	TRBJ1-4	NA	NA	TGTGCCAGCAGTCCCCACACAACTAATGAAAAACTGTTTTTT	CASSPHTTNEKLFF
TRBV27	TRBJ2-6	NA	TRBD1	TGTGCCAGCAGTTTAGCAGGGGGCTCCGGGGCCAACGTCCTGACTTTC	CASSLAGGSGANVLTF
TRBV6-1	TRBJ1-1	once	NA	TGTGCCAGCACCTGGGTGGGGGGAGGGAACACTGAAGCTTTCTTT	CASTWVGGGNTEAFF
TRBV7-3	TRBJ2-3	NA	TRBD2	TGTGCCAGCAGCGAAGCGGGGGCCCCCACAGATACGCAGTATTTT	CASSEAGAPTDTQYF
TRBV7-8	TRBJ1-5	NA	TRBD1	TGTGCCAGCAGCTTAGCGGACAGGCAAGGCAATCAGCCCCAGCATTTT	CASSLADRQGNQPQHF
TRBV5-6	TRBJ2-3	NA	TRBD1	TGTGCCGGCAGCACAGGGGGAATCACAGATACGCAGTATTTT	CAGSTGGITDTQYF
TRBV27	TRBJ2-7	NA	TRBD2	TGTGCCAGCAGTTTACGTCTAGCGGGAGGGTACTACGAGCAGTACTTC	CASSLRLAGGYYEQYF
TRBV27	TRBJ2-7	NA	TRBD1	TGTGCCAGCAGTCCGACAGGGCTTGGCGAGCAGTACTTC	CASSPTGLGEQYF
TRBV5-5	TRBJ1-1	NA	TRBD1	TGTGCCAGCAGCTTGCTCGGGGACAGGGTGAACACTGAAGCTTTCTTT	CASSLLGDRVNTEAFF
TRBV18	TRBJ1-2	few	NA	TGTGCCAGCTCATCACAACAGGGTCGGTATGGCTACACCTTC	CASSSQQGRYGYTF
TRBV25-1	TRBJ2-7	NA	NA	TGTGCCAGCAGTGAGCAAGCCTCCTACGAGCAGTACTTC	CASSEQASYEQYF
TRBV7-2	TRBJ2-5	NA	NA	TGTGCCAGCAGCCCCCGAGGGAACAAAGAGACCCAGTACTTC	CASSPRGNKETQYF
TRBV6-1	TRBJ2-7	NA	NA	TGTGCCAGCGGCCTGACATCGGAGGTGGGCGAGCAGTACTTC	CASGLTSEVGEQYF
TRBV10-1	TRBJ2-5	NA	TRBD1	TGCGCCAGCAGCCAGACAGGGCGGGAGACCCAGTACTTC	CASSQTGRETQYF
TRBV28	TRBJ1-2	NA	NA	TGTGCCAGCAGTCCAGGGGTAAAGGGACCGTCGGGCTACACCTTC	CASSPGVKGPSGYTF